This TCR beta chain was captured in a study of human T cells and chemical hapten exposure. Study context: Largely, small differences in pooled library volume made per-sample TCR yields vary.

This clonotype was seen more than once but under ten times. No antigen is known for it. Study-wide points: Among TCRs, those above 1 in 1000 frequency were unaffected by DPC sensitization.

Original processing methods: The median was around 91,000 TCRs per sample, ranging 23,224 to 690,600. One entry per CDR3 protein, called by TCRdb with MiXCR from the RACE reads. TCRdb's processing, not the study's, gives the V and J calls here. The sample consists of roughly 110,000 distinct CDR3 sequences, 12% of them appearing once. The V gene lost 0 bases and the J gene lost 0 bases, with 12 bases spanning the gap. CDR1 and CDR2 (germline): SGHVS, FNYEAQ. This CDR3 comprises 17 residues. As for time point: pre-sensitization, week 0. Treatment described: therapeutic diphenylcyclopropenone sensitization with weekly scalp DPC. Donors, patients with alopecia ranging from 18 to 70 years old and judged suitable for DPC, provided samples.

This clonotype was sampled from a woman between 50 and 59 years old with alopecia areata. Some clones in this sample may be carry-over from other donors' samples. The V call is TRBV7-6, the J call TRBJ2-1; D not certain. Sequenced material: whole blood, taken in connection with sensitization to the hapten diphenylcyclopropenone (DPC). The CDR3 nucleotides read TGTGCCAGCAGCTTAGCGGCGCCGTCGCACTCCTACAATGAGCAGTTCTTC. This sequence encodes CASSLAAPSHSYNEQFF.